The clone carrying this T cell receptor beta chain was observed a handful of times. The data were obtained in a study of blood T cell repertoires in COVID-19. On the study more broadly: Whether acute or convalescent, the COVID-19 samples came from the United States, Italy and Spain. T cells, B-cell-depleted T cells, or PBMCs provided the cDNA or gDNA that served as material.

CDR3 length: 13 amino acids. Germline V gene data show CDR1 as SQVTM and CDR2 as ANQGSEA. Losses at the gene ends were 7 bases for V and 4 bases for J; bases not matched to a gene: 8. Per the authors' pipeline: Quantification of nucleated cells was approximated via reference gene primer amplification. TCRdb keeps only in-frame clones here, not all; method: immunoSEQ multiplex PCR. V and J calls and clone size are copied from that table; D and trimming were computed from the DNA. The profile shows 110,000 to 150,000 clones, under 85% of them singletons. Sequencing used peripheral blood. This clonotype was obtained from a man in his forties or fifties with active or convalescent COVID-19. The J gene is TRBJ1-1, the V gene TRBV29-1, with 8 nucleotides matching TRBD1. CDR3 in amino acids: CSAEDREGTEAFF. The CDR3 DNA is TGCAGCGCGGAGGACAGGGAAGGCACTGAAGCTTTCTTT.